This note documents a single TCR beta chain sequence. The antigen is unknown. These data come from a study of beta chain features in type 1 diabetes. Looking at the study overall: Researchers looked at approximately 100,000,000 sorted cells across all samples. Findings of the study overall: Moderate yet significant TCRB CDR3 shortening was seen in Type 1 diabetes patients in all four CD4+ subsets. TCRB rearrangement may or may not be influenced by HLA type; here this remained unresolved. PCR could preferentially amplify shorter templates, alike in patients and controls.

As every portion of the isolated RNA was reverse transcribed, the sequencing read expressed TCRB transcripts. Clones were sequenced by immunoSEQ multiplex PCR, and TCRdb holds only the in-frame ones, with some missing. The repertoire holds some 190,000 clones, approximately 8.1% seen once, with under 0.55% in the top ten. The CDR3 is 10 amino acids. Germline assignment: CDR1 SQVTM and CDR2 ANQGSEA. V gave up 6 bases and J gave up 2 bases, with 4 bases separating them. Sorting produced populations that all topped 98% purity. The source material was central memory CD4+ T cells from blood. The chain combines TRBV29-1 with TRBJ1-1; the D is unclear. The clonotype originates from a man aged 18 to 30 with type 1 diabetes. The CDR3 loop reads CSVTNTEAFF. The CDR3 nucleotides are TGCAGCGTCACTAACACTGAAGCTTTCTTT.